Below are 31 T cell receptor beta chains sequenced from a single sample in a study of CD4 T cells in relation to SARS-CoV-2 and coronaviruses. Their antigens are not known. Here immunoSEQ multiplex PCR was the method, and the copy in TCRdb shows in-frame clones only, minus some. The table shows about 36,000 clones, with 77% occurring only once. Sequences were obtained from memory CD4+ T cells from PBMCs, cultured in vitro. The receptor set was obtained from an adult with COVID-19.

This sequence joins TRBV19 and TRBJ2-1; the D is unclear. This CDR3 has 13 amino acids. CDR1 and CDR2 (germline): LNHDA, SQIVND (reference sequence). The V gene lost 2 bases and the J gene lost 7 bases, with 9 bases spanning the gap. The CDR3 reads CASSISRINEQFF. CDR3 nucleotide sequence: TGTGCCAGTAGTATAAGTAGAATAAATGAGCAGTTCTTC.

The rearrangement joins TRBV7-9 to TRBJ1-5; D gene unclear. The ends were cut back, 3 bases at V and 0 bases at J, with 3 bases in the middle. Germline CDR1 is SEHNR and CDR2 is FQNEAQ (reference sequence). This CDR3 contains 13 residues. The CDR3 bases are TGTGCCAGCAGCTTTAATAGCAATCAGCCCCAGCATTTT. Protein sequence: CASSFNSNQPQHF.

The genes are TRBV4-3 and TRBJ2-7; TRBD1 matches at 8 bases. V trimming: 2 bases; J trimming: 4 bases; junction bases outside the gene matches: 4. The CDR3 runs 14 residues. Looked up from germline, CDR1 is LGHNA and CDR2 is YSLEER. CDR3 DNA sequence: TGCGCCAGCAGCCAAATGACAGGGGATTACGAGCAGTACTTC. The encoded protein is CASSQMTGDYEQYF.

The chain carries TRBV19 and TRBJ2-5; D may be TRBD2 (6 bases). V was pared by 1 base and J by 4 bases, with 10 bases between. The CDR3 sequence is 14 residues long. Germline CDR1 LNHDA, CDR2 SQIVND (reference sequence). Written as DNA, the CDR3 is TGTGCCAGTAGTATAGCGGGAGTAGGAGAGACCCAGTACTTC. Its translation: CASSIAGVGETQYF.

This clone is a singleton in its sample. J is TRBJ1-1 and V is TRBV25-1, with 8 bases aligning to TRBD1. Germline CDR1 reads MGHDK; CDR2 reads SYGVNS. This CDR3 has 15 residues. V was clipped by 10 bases and J by 1 base; unmatched bases: 11. The CDR3 DNA reads TGTGCCACCTCCCCCCGGGGACAGGAGAACACTGAAGCTTTCTTT. Amino acids: CATSPRGQENTEAFF.

The V and J genes are TRBV19 and TRBJ2-3, with D perhaps TRBD2 (6 bases). V lost 10 bases and J 7 bases, leaving 12 bases between the germline ends. The CDR3 consists of 11 residues. From germline, CDR1 is LNHDA and CDR2 SQIVND (reference sequence). CDR3 in amino acids: CATAAGYTQYF. CDR3 DNA: TGTGCCACCGCGGCGGGATATACGCAGTATTTT.

This chain links TRBV30 with TRBJ2-3; 8 bases fit TRBD1. This CDR3 is 15 amino acids long. Trimming at V came to 0 bases and at J to 3 bases, leaving 5 bases not matched to a gene. Germline CDR1 reads GTSNPN; CDR2 reads SVGIG (reference sequence). CDR3 residues: CAWSVPTGGTDTQYF. CDR3 nucleotide sequence: TGTGCCTGGAGTGTACCAACAGGGGGTACAGATACGCAGTATTTT.

The CDR3 protein is CASAQRVLGTSLTYEQYF. For the CDR3, the DNA is TGTGCCAGCGCCCAAAGGGTCCTCGGGACTAGCTTAACCTACGAGCAGTACTTC. The chain employs TRBV27 and TRBJ2-7, with TRBD2 matching over 9 bases. CDR1 is MNHEY, CDR2 SMNVEV, per germline (reference sequence). The ends lost 8 bases at V and 2 bases at J; junction bases unmatched: 19. The CDR3 covers 18 residues.

This chain connects TRBV12-3 or TRBV12-4 to TRBJ1-2; D is unclear. The V end was cut by 7 bases, the J end by 4 bases, with 10 bases between. CDR3 length: 12 residues. CDR3 DNA: TGTGCCAGCATCGGACTGTCCTATGGCTACACCTTC. This encodes CASIGLSYGYTF.

This chain joins TRBV10-3 and TRBJ1-2; no firm D call. The CDR3 spans 13 residues. The ends were cut back, 3 bases at V and 4 bases at J, with 9 bases in the middle. CDR1 and CDR2 (germline): ENHRY, SYGVKD. This chain's CDR3 is CAISERAGYGYTF. For the CDR3, the DNA is TGTGCCATCAGTGAAAGGGCAGGCTATGGCTACACCTTC.

The chain uses TRBV14 and TRBJ2-5; D call uncertain. The CDR3 runs 12 residues. The V gene lost 0 bases and the J gene lost 5 bases, with 4 bases spanning the gap. Germline V lookup: CDR1 SGHDN, CDR2 FVKESK. CDR3 coding DNA: TGTGCCAGCAGCCAAGATCAGGAGACCCAGTACTTC. This gives the protein CASSQDQETQYF.

The chain employs TRBV5-6 and TRBJ2-2; 8 bases align to TRBD1. V was pared by 4 bases and J by 1 base, with 6 bases of the junction left unmatched. Germline assignment: CDR1 SGHDT and CDR2 YYEEEE. This CDR3 is built from 16 residues. CDR3 loop: CASSPRTGWNTGELFF. DNA of the CDR3: TGTGCCAGCAGCCCTAGGACAGGGTGGAACACCGGGGAGCTGTTTTTT.

CDR3 bases: TGTGCCAGCAGTTACCCGGGAAGAGAAGCTTTCTTT. It translates to CASSYPGREAFF. The chain combines TRBV6-5 with TRBJ1-1, with unresolved D. Trimming removed 2 bases at V and 8 bases at J, with 9 bases between. Germline V gene lookup returns CDR1 MNHEY and CDR2 SVGAGI. The CDR3 is 12 amino acids.

The V and J genes are TRBV27 and TRBJ2-6, with TRBD2 as a possible D gene (5 bases). Trimming removed 3 bases from V and 0 bases from J, with 12 bases in between. Looked up from germline, CDR1 is MNHEY and CDR2 is SMNVEV (reference sequence). The CDR3 sequence is 17 residues long. The DNA for the CDR3 is TGTGCCAGCAGTTTCACAGTCGGGGACTCTGGGGCCAACGTCCTGACTTTC. The encoded protein is CASSFTVGDSGANVLTF.

The rearrangement uses TRBV18 and TRBJ2-7; D is undetermined. V was shortened by 2 bases and J by 0 bases, with 5 bases between the two germline ends. Germline assignment: CDR1 KGHSH and CDR2 LQKENI. This CDR3 has 13 amino acids. Here the CDR3 DNA reads TGTGCCAGCTCACCAGAGAGCTCCTACGAGCAGTACTTC. It encodes CASSPESSYEQYF.

This chain uses TRBV6-6 with TRBJ2-1; unclear D gene. The germline gives CDR1 MNHNY, CDR2 SVGAGI (reference sequence). With 4 bases removed from V and 0 bases from J, the gap between germline ends came to 10 bases. This CDR3 region has 15 residues. The CDR3 DNA follows: TGTGCCAGCAGTTCCCAGTCGAGCTCCTACAATGAGCAGTTCTTC. Amino acids: CASSSQSSSYNEQFF.

The chain carries TRBV6-2 or TRBV6-3 and TRBJ2-1; D is undetermined. This CDR3 contains 16 residues. CDR1 and CDR2 (germline): MNHEY, SVGEGT. V dropped 6 bases and J dropped 0 bases, with 15 bases sitting between them. The CDR3 is CASSNGRISSYNEQFF. In DNA form, the CDR3 reads TGTGCCAGCAGCAACGGGCGGATTAGCTCCTACAATGAGCAGTTCTTC.

This chain connects TRBV28 to TRBJ2-7; a weak D match, TRBD1 (6 bases). Trimming cost V 4 bases and J 0 bases, with 19 bases left between them. There are 17 residues in the CDR3. Per germline, CDR1 MDHEN and CDR2 SYDVKM. CDR3 bases: TGTGCCAGCAGTTCCCCCCCAGGGGCGCCAAGCTCCTACGAGCAGTACTTC. It encodes CASSSPPGAPSSYEQYF.

CDR3 nucleotides: TGTGCCAGCATGGATTCGGGGGTTGAGCCCCAGCATTTT. Its translation is CASMDSGVEPQHF. The chain recombines TRBV6-5 with TRBJ1-5; D might be TRBD1 (5 bases). The CDR3 length is 13 residues. Germline V gene data show CDR1 as MNHEY and CDR2 as SVGAGI. Trimming removed 7 bases from V and 8 bases from J, with 15 bases in between.

The chain joins TRBV27 to TRBJ2-1; unclear D gene. Trimming shortened V by 5 bases and J by 7 bases, and 21 bases separated the two germline ends. The CDR3 covers 16 residues. Germline V lookup: CDR1 MNHEY, CDR2 SMNVEV (reference sequence). The CDR3 region has the DNA TGTGCCAGCAGTCTCAATGATCCACGGTTTGGGAATGAGCAGTTCTTC. The encoded protein is CASSLNDPRFGNEQFF.

The rearrangement uses TRBV6-1 and TRBJ2-3, with 11 bases lining up with TRBD2. V gave up 2 bases and J gave up 6 bases; unmatched junction bases: 7. Per germline, CDR1 MNHNS and CDR2 SASEGT. This CDR3 is built from 16 residues. As DNA, the CDR3 is TGTGCCAGCAGTGAAACTAGCGGGAGATACATGGATACGCAGTATTTT. It yields the protein CASSETSGRYMDTQYF.

The chain links TRBV6-5 to TRBJ2-2; TRBD2 matches 7 bases. The germline V gene encodes CDR1 MNHEY and CDR2 SVGAGI. The trim removed 6 bases at V and 6 bases at J, leaving 10 bases unmatched. The CDR3 is made up of 15 amino acids. CDR3 nucleotides: TGTGCCAGCAGGCGGGCGGGAGTTAGGGCCGGGGAGCTGTTTTTT. Encoded protein: CASRRAGVRAGELFF.

The rearrangement links TRBV9 to TRBJ2-6; no definite D call. The V and J ends lost 0 bases and 1 base respectively, with 5 bases between them. CDR1 and CDR2 from the germline V gene are SGDLS and YYNGEE. The length of the CDR3 is 15 residues. The CDR3 loop is CASSVGGSGANVLTF. The CDR3 coding sequence is TGTGCCAGCAGCGTAGGGGGTTCTGGGGCCAACGTCCTGACTTTC. Variable domain in full (rest from reference TRBV9 and TRBJ2-6): DSGVTQTPKHLITATGQRVTLRCSPRSGDLSVYWYQQSLDQGLQFLIQYYNGEERAKGNILERFSAQQFPDLHSELNLSSLELGDSALYFCASSVGGSGANVLTFGAGSRLTVL.

This clone was detected a few times. V and J are TRBV19 and TRBJ2-2, with D tentatively TRBD1 (7 bases). This CDR3 contains 13 residues. Trimming removed 5 bases at V and 7 bases at J, with 11 bases between. CDR1 is LNHDA, CDR2 SQIVND, per germline (reference sequence). CDR3 amino acids: CASSQGGVGELFF. CDR3 DNA sequence: TGTGCCAGTAGTCAGGGGGGCGTCGGGGAGCTGTTTTTT.

The chain carries TRBV24-1 and TRBJ2-1; 7 positions agree with TRBD1. This CDR3 is 12 amino acids long. The germline gives CDR1 KGHDR, CDR2 SFDVKD. Unmatched junction bases numbered 2, after V lost 7 bases and J lost 6 bases. CDR3 sequence: CATSPGGNEQFF. The DNA of the CDR3 is TGTGCCACCAGCCCAGGGGGCAATGAGCAGTTCTTC.

V is TRBV5-1 and J is TRBJ1-1; the D gene is possibly TRBD1 (6 bases). With 0 bases removed from V and 1 base from J, the gap between germline ends came to 16 bases. The CDR3 is 17 amino acids. CDR1 and CDR2 from the germline V gene are SGHRS and YFSETQ. The CDR3 DNA reads TGCGCCAGCAGCTTGGTTTGGGGGCGCGCATGGAACACTGAAGCTTTCTTT. It codes for CASSLVWGRAWNTEAFF. Based on the CDR3 plus reference TRBV5-1 and TRBJ1-1, the full variable domain is KAGVTQTPRYLIKTRGQQVTLSCSPISGHRSVSWYQQTPGQGLQFLFEYFSETQRNKGNFPGRFSGRQFSNSRSEMNVSTLELGDSALYLCASSLVWGRAWNTEAFFGQGTRLTVV.

This clone was detected once. The chain couples TRBV6-6 to TRBJ2-7; 9 nucleotides align to TRBD1. Germline trimming cut 8 bases from V and 2 bases from J; bases unmatched to any gene: 4. Germline CDR1 is MNHNY and CDR2 is SVGAGI (reference sequence). This CDR3 is built from 13 residues. DNA of the CDR3: TGTGCCAGCGGGACAGGGCAACCCTACGAGCAGTACTTC. As protein: CASGTGQPYEQYF.

Within the sample, this clone is medium-sized. V and J are TRBV7-8 and TRBJ1-6; the match to TRBD1 covers 7 bases. The CDR3 consists of 19 residues. V was clipped by 2 bases and J by 4 bases; unmatched bases: 14. Per the germline V gene, CDR1 is SGHVS and CDR2 is FQNEAQ. CDR3 nucleotides: TGTGCCAGCAGCTTAATTATTAGGGACAGAAAGCCGTATAATTCACCCCTCCACTTT. Protein sequence: CASSLIIRDRKPYNSPLHF.

CDR3 protein: CASSMSSGSRGYEQYF. CDR3 DNA sequence: TGCGCCAGCAGCATGTCTAGCGGGAGTAGGGGCTACGAGCAGTACTTC. The chain joins TRBV5-1 to TRBJ2-7, with TRBD2 matching over 10 bases. Germline V gene data show CDR1 as SGHRS and CDR2 as YFSETQ. CDR3 length: 16 residues. Trimming took 4 bases from V and 3 from J; bases not matched to a gene: 10.

The chain links TRBV28 to TRBJ1-4; D gene unclear. The germline CDR1 and CDR2 sequences are MDHEN and SYDVKM. With 4 bases removed from V and 7 bases from J, the gap between germline ends came to 10 bases. There are 13 residues in the CDR3. The CDR3 here is CASSSQRGEKLFF. For the CDR3, the DNA is TGTGCCAGCAGTTCCCAAAGAGGTGAAAAACTGTTTTTT.

This clone was detected once. This rearrangement joins TRBV2 to TRBJ2-7; 11 bases align to TRBD2. With V trimmed by 6 bases and J by 2 bases, 3 bases remained unmatched. This CDR3 is built from 14 residues. CDR1 is SNHLY, CDR2 FYNNEI, per germline. The CDR3 DNA follows: TGTGCCAGCAGAGGGACTAGCGGCACCTACGAGCAGTACTTC. Its protein is CASRGTSGTYEQYF.